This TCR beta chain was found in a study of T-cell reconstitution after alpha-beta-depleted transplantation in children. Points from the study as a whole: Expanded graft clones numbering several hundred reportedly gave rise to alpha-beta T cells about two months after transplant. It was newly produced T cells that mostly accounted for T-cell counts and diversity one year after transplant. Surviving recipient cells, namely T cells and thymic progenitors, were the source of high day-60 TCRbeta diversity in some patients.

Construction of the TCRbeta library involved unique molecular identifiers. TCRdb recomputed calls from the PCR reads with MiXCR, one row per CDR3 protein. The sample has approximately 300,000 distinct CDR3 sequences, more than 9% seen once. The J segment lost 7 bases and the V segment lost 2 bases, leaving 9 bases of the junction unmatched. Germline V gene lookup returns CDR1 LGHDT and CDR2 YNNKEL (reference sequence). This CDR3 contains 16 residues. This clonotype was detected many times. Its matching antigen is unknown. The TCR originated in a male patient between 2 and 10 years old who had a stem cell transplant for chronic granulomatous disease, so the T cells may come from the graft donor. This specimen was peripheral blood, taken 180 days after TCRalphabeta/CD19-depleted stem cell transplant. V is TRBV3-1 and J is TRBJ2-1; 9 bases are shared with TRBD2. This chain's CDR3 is CASSQKVREGKNEQFF. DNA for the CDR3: TGTGCCAGCAGCCAAAAAGTGCGGGAGGGTAAGAATGAGCAGTTCTTC.